The source of this T cell receptor beta chain is a study of brain T cells in children with intractable seizures (dated by TCRdb to about 2021). Regarding the research as a whole: A NanoString immunology panel was first used to screen resected brain tissue from around 55 pediatric epilepsy surgery cases for immune gene transcripts. Among the roughly twelve selected surgery cases, eight also had pre-surgery blood sequenced, leaving four with brain tissue only.

On this clone itself: The antigen it binds to is not known. No much larger clonotype is one base removed from it; base qualities were not supplied.

The label giving this sample's time point can be read as: blood from clinic visit 5 months post-surgery; TSC patient then seizure free. The surgery cases that showed the highest brain T cell transcript signatures were chosen for TCR beta chain sequencing of brain tissue, and of blood when it was available. Before surgery, patients had received at least one anti-epileptic drug. TCR-sequenced patients were children with drug-resistant epilepsy due to tuberous sclerosis complex, focal cortical dysplasia, Rasmussen encephalitis or hemimegalencephaly. Bulk genomic DNA was isolated from unsorted brain tissue and whole blood using the Monarch genomic DNA purification kit. TCR beta chain sequences were generated from genomic DNA using the immunoSEQ assay. On the authors' methods: Any CDR3 sequence that did not begin with the conserved framework cysteine at position 104 was removed by hand. Clonality was calculated as one minus the normalized Shannon's Diversity Index, with values ranging from 0 (maximal diversity) to 1 (oligoclonal). To check whether a given CDR3 had different frequencies in two samples, for example brain versus blood, chi-squared comparison-of-proportions tests were used. Public clonotypes were found by searching immuneACCESS, and the VDJdb browser was used to assess similarity to known antiviral clonotypes. In its TCRdb copy, this immuneACCESS table keeps in-frame sequences only and misses some clones. Where compared with another copy, unresolved V genes explain less than half of these, and the others have no known cause. V, J and clone size are taken as reported in that table, and D and trimming were inferred from the DNA itself. The sample includes under 400,000 clones, with about 93% observed a single time. Of the sample, roughly 5.7% falls within the top ten clones.

The paper as a whole reports these results and caveats: Sequencing depth differed between pre- and post-surgery blood, so clones missing from the pre-surgery sample may reflect undersampling. Viral specificity was inferred solely from CDR3 sequence similarity, and the HCMV serostatus of the patients was not known.

The CDR3 measures 14 amino acids from cysteine to phenylalanine. The CDR3 DNA has 42 bases and is translated from base 1. Taken from the germline V gene (reference sequence), the CDR1 and CDR2 loops are GTSNPN and SVGIG. V is reduced by 0 bases and J by 0 bases, leaving a spacing of 9 bases between them. The rearrangement combines TRBV30 with TRBJ2-7, with TRBD1 perhaps the D gene, on 5 matching bases. The specimen comprised peripheral blood, sampled less than 6 months after surgery. The TCR originated in a boy under two years old with tuberous sclerosis and intractable seizures. The DNA reads as follows: TGTGCCTGGAGTGTTCCCAGGGACTCCTACGAGCAGTACTTC. Translation gives CAWSVPRDSYEQYF. Full variable domain (CDR3 extended with the reference TRBV30 and TRBJ2-7 proteins): SQTIHQWPATLVQPVGSPLSLECTVEGTSNPNLYWYRQAAGRGLQLLFYSVGIGQISSEVPQNLSASRPQDRQFILSSKKLLLSDSGFYLCAWSVPRDSYEQYFGPGTRLTVT.